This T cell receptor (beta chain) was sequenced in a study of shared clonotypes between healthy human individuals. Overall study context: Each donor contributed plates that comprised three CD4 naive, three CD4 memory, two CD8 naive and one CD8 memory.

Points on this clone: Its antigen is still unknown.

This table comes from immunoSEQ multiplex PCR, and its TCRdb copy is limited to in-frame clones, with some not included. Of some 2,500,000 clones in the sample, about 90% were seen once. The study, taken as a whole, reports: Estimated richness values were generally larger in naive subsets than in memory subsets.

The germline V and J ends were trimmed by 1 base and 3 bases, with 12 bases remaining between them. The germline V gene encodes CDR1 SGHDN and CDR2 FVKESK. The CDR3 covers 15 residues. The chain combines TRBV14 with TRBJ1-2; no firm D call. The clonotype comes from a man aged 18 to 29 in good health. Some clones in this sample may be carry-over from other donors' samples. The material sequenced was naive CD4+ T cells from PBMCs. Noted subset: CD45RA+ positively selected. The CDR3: CASSQGWSGYYGYTF. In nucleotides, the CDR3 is TGTGCCAGCAGCCAAGGATGGTCGGGTTACTATGGCTACACCTTC.